This record concerns one T cell receptor (beta chain) sequence. These data come from a study of beta chain features in type 1 diabetes. The germline V and J ends were trimmed by 2 bases and 9 bases, with 14 bases remaining between them. The CDR3 consists of 14 residues. In germline, CDR1 is SGHTA, CDR2 FQGTGA. TCRB transcripts that were expressed got sequenced, as all of the isolated RNA had been reverse transcribed. The method was immunoSEQ multiplex PCR; TCRdb's version includes in-frame clones alone and lacks a portion of them. The table has roughly 150,000 clones, approximately 10% seen once. The clonotype was recovered from a man between 18 and 29 years old in good health. Material: central memory CD4+ T cells from blood. The J gene is TRBJ2-1, the V gene TRBV7-3, with D possibly being TRBD1 (5 bases). The DNA for the CDR3 is TGTGCCAGCAGCTTAGTGGCCAGGCAGGGTGAGCAGTTCTTC. Protein: CASSLVARQGEQFF.